These T cell receptor beta chains were read from a single sample in a study of blood T cell repertoires in COVID-19. Sequencing used immunoSEQ multiplex PCR; TCRdb keeps in-frame clones, though not all of them. The top ten clones hold less than 3.5% of a sample with a few hundred thousand clones, around 80% of them seen once. Sequenced input: peripheral blood. These receptors were collected from a man aged 50 or older with active or convalescent COVID-19. CDR3s include the opening cysteine and the closing phenylalanine or tryptophan. D genes are given only for firm matches. Clone size is given for some rows only: seen once, a few or many times, or a class if the clone is expanded.

CDR3 DNA	CDR3 protein	D gene	V gene	J gene	clone size
TGCGCCAGCAGCCAACAAAGGGGACAGGCGAATTCACCCCTCCACTTT	CASSQQRGQANSPLHF	TRBD1	TRBV4-1	TRBJ1-6	-
TGTGCCAGCGTTCATTCGGGGACAGGCGCCTACGAGCAGTACTTC	CASVHSGTGAYEQYF	TRBD1	TRBV28	TRBJ2-7	-
TGTGCCAGCCAGATGGGGCACCATAATTCACCCCTCCACTTT	CASQMGHHNSPLHF	-	TRBV6-5	TRBJ1-6	once
TGTGCCAGCAGCGTTTATGAACTAGCGGGACCCACAGATACGCAGTATTTT	CASSVYELAGPTDTQYF	TRBD2	TRBV9	TRBJ2-3	-
TGTGCCAGCAGTTACCCAGGGACAGGGGGAAGTGAGCAGTTCTTC	CASSYPGTGGSEQFF	TRBD1	TRBV6-6	TRBJ2-1	-
TGTGCCAGCAGTGATGGGGGACAGGGAAATGGCTACACCTTC	CASSDGGQGNGYTF	TRBD1	TRBV2	TRBJ1-2	once
TGTGCCAGCAGCCGAGGGACAGGGAAAGGCCTTTACTATGGCTACACCTTC	CASSRGTGKGLYYGYTF	TRBD1	TRBV7-9	TRBJ1-2	few
TGTGCCAGCAGCTTAAGGACAGGGGTGGATGAGCAGTTCTTC	CASSLRTGVDEQFF	TRBD1	TRBV7-9	TRBJ2-1	once
TGTGCCAGCAGTTCGGACAGGCGGGGTACCAAAGCTTTCTTT	CASSSDRRGTKAFF	TRBD1	TRBV6-6	TRBJ1-1	-
TGTGCCAGCAGATATTTGGAGGGCTATGGCTACACCTTC	CASRYLEGYGYTF	-	TRBV12-3/TRBV12-4	TRBJ1-2	-
TGTGCCAGCGGGCTTAGGGGGGGCAATCACTACGAGCAGTACTTC	CASGLRGGNHYEQYF	-	TRBV5-6	TRBJ2-7	few
TGTGCCAGCAGTGATGCAAGCGCCCTAGCGGGAGTAGCAGATACGCAGTATTTT	CASSDASALAGVADTQYF	TRBD2	TRBV6-1	TRBJ2-3	-
TGTGCCTGGAGTGTAGGGCAGGGGAACACTGAAGCTTTCTTT	CAWSVGQGNTEAFF	-	TRBV30	TRBJ1-1	-
TGTGCCAGCAGTAGGGGACAGGGGGGAACTGAAGCTTTCTTT	CASSRGQGGTEAFF	TRBD1	TRBV6-5	TRBJ1-1	-
TGTGCCAGCTCAAGTAGACAGACAAGCACAGATACGCAGTATTTT	CASSSRQTSTDTQYF	-	TRBV18	TRBJ2-3	-
TGTGCCACCAGCAGAGGGGACAGCGGTCATGGCTACACCTTC	CATSRGDSGHGYTF	TRBD1	TRBV15	TRBJ1-2	few
TGCGCCAGCAGCCAAGCGACAGGGCCTCGCACAGATACGCAGTATTTT	CASSQATGPRTDTQYF	TRBD1	TRBV4-3	TRBJ2-3	once
TGTGCCAGCAGCCCCCAGGGTGTGTATAATTCACCCCTCCACTTT	CASSPQGVYNSPLHF	-	TRBV7-9	TRBJ1-6	-
TGTGCCAGCAGCCGTTTGCCCCCCTCTGAGCTCCCCGGGACTAGCACAGATACGCAGTATTTT	CASSRLPPSELPGTSTDTQYF	-	TRBV7-3	TRBJ2-3	-
TGTGCCAGTAGTGACATAAGACAGGGTGTCACAGATACGCAGTATTTT	CASSDIRQGVTDTQYF	TRBD1	TRBV19	TRBJ2-3	-
TGTGCCAGCAGCTTAGTCAACAGGGTGGGCTATGGCTACACCTTC	CASSLVNRVGYGYTF	-	TRBV7-2	TRBJ1-2	once
TGTGCCAGCAGCTTAGCTTACTCCTACGAGCAGTACTTC	CASSLAYSYEQYF	-	TRBV13	TRBJ2-7	-
TGTGCCAGCAGTGACCCCGGGGATCCGAACACTGAAGCTTTCTTT	CASSDPGDPNTEAFF	-	TRBV2	TRBJ1-1	-
TGTGCCAGCAGCACAGCCGACAGGGCTGAAGCTTTCTTT	CASSTADRAEAFF	TRBD1	TRBV9	TRBJ1-1	-
TGCAGCGTTCAGGAGGGGGGGCTCGGTGGGCAGTACTTC	CSVQEGGLGGQYF	-	TRBV29-1	TRBJ2-7	-
TGTGCCAGCAGCATTAGCGGGGACAACACCGGGGAGCTGTTTTTT	CASSISGDNTGELFF	TRBD2	TRBV9	TRBJ2-2	once
TGTGCCAGCAGCATCACTTCCGGGACAGATTTCCAAGAGACCCAGTACTTC	CASSITSGTDFQETQYF	TRBD1	TRBV7-9	TRBJ2-5	-
TGTGCCAGCAGCCGGGAAAGAGGCTACGAGCAGTACTTC	CASSRERGYEQYF	-	TRBV6-5	TRBJ2-7	-
TGTGCCAGCAGCTCCATCCTTGCCTCTATAGGAGCAGGGGAGCTGTTTTTT	CASSSILASIGAGELFF	-	TRBV11-2	TRBJ2-2	-
TGCGCCAGCAGCTTGGGTGCAGGGTCTGCTGGAAACACCATATATTTT	CASSLGAGSAGNTIYF	-	TRBV5-1	TRBJ1-3	-
TGCGCCAGCAGCCAGAGGGCAGGGGGCGCGTACGAGCAGTACTTC	CASSQRAGGAYEQYF	TRBD1	TRBV4-1	TRBJ2-7	-
TGTGCCAGCACCGACGACGGACTCTACGAGCAGTACTTC	CASTDDGLYEQYF	-	TRBV12-3/TRBV12-4	TRBJ2-7	-
TGCGCCAGCAGCCCTTCGATCGGTGTGAACACTGAAGCTTTCTTT	CASSPSIGVNTEAFF	-	TRBV5-1	TRBJ1-1	-
TGTGCCAGCACTGGCGGCGAGGCTTTCTTT	CASTGGEAFF	-	TRBV6-5	TRBJ1-1	-
TGTGCCACCACGGACAGGAAACAAGAGACCCAGTACTTC	CATTDRKQETQYF	TRBD1	TRBV6-6	TRBJ2-5	-
TGTGCCACCAGTGATTTGCAGTTAGGGGATGCAGATACGCAGTATTTT	CATSDLQLGDADTQYF	-	TRBV24-1	TRBJ2-3	-
TGTGCCAGCAGTTACTCCGCACAGGGTGGAGGAGATACGCAGTATTTT	CASSYSAQGGGDTQYF	-	TRBV6-5	TRBJ2-3	-
TGTGCCAGCAGCTTTGGAGGACGGACCTCCTACGAGCAGTACTTC	CASSFGGRTSYEQYF	-	TRBV5-4	TRBJ2-7	-
TGCGCCAGCAGCCAAATCAGGGATCAGCCCCAGCATTTT	CASSQIRDQPQHF	-	TRBV4-3	TRBJ1-5	few
TGTGCCAGCAGCTTAACCGGGAACGCAGATACGCAGTATTTT	CASSLTGNADTQYF	-	TRBV7-9	TRBJ2-3	-
TGTGCCTGGAGTCGACAGGGAGATCAGCCCCAGCATTTT	CAWSRQGDQPQHF	TRBD1	TRBV30	TRBJ1-5	-
TGTGCCAGCAGCTTGGGTACCCAGGCGGGACGTGTGGATACGCAGTATTTT	CASSLGTQAGRVDTQYF	-	TRBV7-6	TRBJ2-3	-
TGTGCCTGGAGTGTAGGTTTACAGGGAAGTACTGAAGCTTTCTTT	CAWSVGLQGSTEAFF	-	TRBV30	TRBJ1-1	-
TGTGCCAGCACCCCAGGGGTAACCCCGCAAGAGACCCAGTACTTC	CASTPGVTPQETQYF	-	TRBV11-2	TRBJ2-5	-
TGTGCCAGCAGTGATCCCCCGGGACAGGGATATGGCTACACCTTC	CASSDPPGQGYGYTF	TRBD1	TRBV6-2/TRBV6-3	TRBJ1-2	-
TGTGCCAGCAGATCCGGACTAGCGTCGCAGTACTTC	CASRSGLASQYF	TRBD2	TRBV6-5	TRBJ2-7	many
TGCAGCGTCCTAGGGAGGAGCGCAACTAATGAAAAACTGTTTTTT	CSVLGRSATNEKLFF	-	TRBV29-1	TRBJ1-4	-
TGTGCCAGCAGCCCGTCCCACATGAACACTGAAGCTTTCTTT	CASSPSHMNTEAFF	-	TRBV7-2	TRBJ1-1	few
TGCGCCAGCAGCTTCGACAGAGCTTACGAGCAGTACTTC	CASSFDRAYEQYF	-	TRBV5-1	TRBJ2-7	-